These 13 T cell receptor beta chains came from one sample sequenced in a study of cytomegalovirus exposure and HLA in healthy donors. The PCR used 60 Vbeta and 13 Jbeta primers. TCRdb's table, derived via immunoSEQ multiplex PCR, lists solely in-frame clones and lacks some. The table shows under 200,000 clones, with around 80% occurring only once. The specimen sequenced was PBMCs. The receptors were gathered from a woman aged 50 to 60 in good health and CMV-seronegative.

In DNA form, the CDR3 reads TGTGCCAGCAGCTTAGTTCCGGGGGTAGCGGGGAGCTCCTACAATGAGCAGTTCTTC. This codes for CASSLVPGVAGSSYNEQFF. The chain is built from TRBV11-2 and TRBJ2-1, with 8 nucleotides matching TRBD2. In germline, CDR1 is SGHAT, CDR2 FQNNGV. CDR3 length: 19 residues. J gave up 0 bases and V 1 base, and 11 bases lay outside the gene matches.

The CDR3 coding sequence is TGCGCCAGCAGCCTGGCCGGGACAGGGGGCTTCGAGCAGTACTTC. It translates to CASSLAGTGGFEQYF. The rearrangement links TRBV5-1 to TRBJ2-7, with 12 bases matching TRBD1. With 4 bases clipped from V and 6 bases from J, the junction kept 8 bases outside the gene matches. The CDR3 consists of 15 residues. The germline CDR1 and CDR2 sequences are SGHRS and YFSETQ.

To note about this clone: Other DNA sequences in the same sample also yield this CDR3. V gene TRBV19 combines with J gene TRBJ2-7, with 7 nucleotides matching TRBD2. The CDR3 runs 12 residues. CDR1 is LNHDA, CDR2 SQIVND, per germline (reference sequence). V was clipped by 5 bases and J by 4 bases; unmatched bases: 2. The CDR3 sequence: CASSPGGYEQYF. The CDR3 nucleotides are TGTGCCAGTAGTCCGGGGGGTTACGAGCAGTACTTC. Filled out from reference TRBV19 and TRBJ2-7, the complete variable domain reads DGGITQSPKYLFRKEGQNVTLSCEQNLNHDAMYWYRQDPGQGLRLIYYSQIVNDFQKGDIAEGYSVSREKKESFPLTVTSAQKNPTAFYLCASSPGGYEQYFGPGTRLTVT.

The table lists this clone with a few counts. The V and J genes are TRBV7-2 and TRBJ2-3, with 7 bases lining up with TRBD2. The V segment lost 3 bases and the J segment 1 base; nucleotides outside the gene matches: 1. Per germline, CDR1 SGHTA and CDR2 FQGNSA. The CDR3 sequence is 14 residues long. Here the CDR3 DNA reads TGTGCCAGCAGCTTTGGACTAGGCACAGATACGCAGTATTTT. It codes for CASSFGLGTDTQYF.

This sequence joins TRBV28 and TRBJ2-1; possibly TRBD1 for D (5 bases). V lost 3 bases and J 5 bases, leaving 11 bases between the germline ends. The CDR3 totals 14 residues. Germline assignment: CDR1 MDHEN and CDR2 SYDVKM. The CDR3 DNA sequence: TGTGCCAGCAGTTTGAAGGGGTGGAACAATGAGCAGTTCTTC. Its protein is CASSLKGWNNEQFF.

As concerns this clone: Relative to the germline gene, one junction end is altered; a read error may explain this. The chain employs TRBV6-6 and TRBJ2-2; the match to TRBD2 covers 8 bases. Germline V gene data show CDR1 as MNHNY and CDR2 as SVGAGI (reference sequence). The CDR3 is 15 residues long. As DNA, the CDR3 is TGTGCCAGCAGTGACTCAAGCGGGAGTACCGGGGAGCTGTTTTTT. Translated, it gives CASSDSSGSTGELFF.

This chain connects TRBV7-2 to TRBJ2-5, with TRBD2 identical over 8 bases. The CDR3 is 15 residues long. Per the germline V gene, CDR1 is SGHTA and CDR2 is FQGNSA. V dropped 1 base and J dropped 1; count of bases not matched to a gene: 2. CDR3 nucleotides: TGTGCCAGCAGCTTAGTGAGCGGGGGCCAAGAGACCCAGTACTTC. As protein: CASSLVSGGQETQYF.

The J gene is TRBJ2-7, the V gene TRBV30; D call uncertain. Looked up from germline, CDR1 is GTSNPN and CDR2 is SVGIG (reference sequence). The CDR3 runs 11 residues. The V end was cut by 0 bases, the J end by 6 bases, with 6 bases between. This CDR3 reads CAWSVLIEQYF. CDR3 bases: TGTGCCTGGAGTGTACTAATCGAGCAGTACTTC.

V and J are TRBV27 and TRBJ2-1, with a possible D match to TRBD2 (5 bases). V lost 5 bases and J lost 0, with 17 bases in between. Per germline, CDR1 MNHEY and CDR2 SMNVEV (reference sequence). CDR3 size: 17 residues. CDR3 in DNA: TGTGCCAGCAGTCCACTCGGACTTACGAGCTCCTACAATGAGCAGTTCTTC. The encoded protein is CASSPLGLTSSYNEQFF.

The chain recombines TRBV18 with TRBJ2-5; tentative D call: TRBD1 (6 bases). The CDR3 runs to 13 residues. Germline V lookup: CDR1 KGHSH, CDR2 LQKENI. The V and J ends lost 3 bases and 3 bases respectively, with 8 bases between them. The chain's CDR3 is CASSPGQKETQYF. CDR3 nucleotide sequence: TGTGCCAGCTCACCCGGACAGAAAGAGACCCAGTACTTC.

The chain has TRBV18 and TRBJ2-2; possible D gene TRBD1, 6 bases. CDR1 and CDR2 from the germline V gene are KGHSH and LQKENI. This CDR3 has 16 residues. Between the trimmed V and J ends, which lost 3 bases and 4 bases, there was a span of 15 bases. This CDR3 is CASSPRQVDATGELFF. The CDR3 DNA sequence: TGTGCCAGCTCACCTCGACAGGTTGACGCCACCGGGGAGCTGTTTTTT.

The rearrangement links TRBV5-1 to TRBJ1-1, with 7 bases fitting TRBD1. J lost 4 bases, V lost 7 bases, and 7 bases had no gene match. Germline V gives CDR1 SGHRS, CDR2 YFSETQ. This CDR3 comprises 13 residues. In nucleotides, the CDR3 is TGCGCCAGCGTTGGACAGGAGGGCACTGAAGCTTTCTTT. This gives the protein CASVGQEGTEAFF.

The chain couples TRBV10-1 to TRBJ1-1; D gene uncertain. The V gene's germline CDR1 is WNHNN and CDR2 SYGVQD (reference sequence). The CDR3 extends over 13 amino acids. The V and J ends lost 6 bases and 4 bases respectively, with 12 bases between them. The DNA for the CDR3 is TGCGCCAGCAGCGCATCGGGGAGCACTGAAGCTTTCTTT. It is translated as CASSASGSTEAFF.